This TCR beta chain stems from a study of blood T cell repertoires in COVID-19. This clone was recorded once. The protocol was immunoSEQ multiplex PCR, while the TCRdb copy is restricted to in-frame clones and leaves out a portion. Here the sample spans approximately 230,000 clones, roughly 91% being singletons. V was pared by 6 bases and J by 0 bases, with 15 bases between. The CDR3 covers 15 residues. Germline CDR1 reads MDHEN; CDR2 reads SYDVKM. Sequenced: PBMCs or T cells enriched from blood (not recorded which). The chain combines TRBV28 with TRBJ2-7; D might be TRBD2 (6 bases). This TCR was recovered from a woman under 40 who had recovered from COVID-19. CDR3 sequence reads: CASSPLARTSYEQYF. The CDR3, as DNA: TGTGCCAGCAGCCCGCTAGCGCGAACCTCCTACGAGCAGTACTTC. The entire variable domain, with the rest obtained from reference TRBV28 and TRBJ2-7, is as follows: DVKVTQSSRYLVKRTGEKVFLECVQDMDHENMFWYRQDPGLGLRLIYFSYDVKMKEKGDIPEGYSVSREKKERFSLILESASTNQTSMYLCASSPLARTSYEQYFGPGTRLTVT.